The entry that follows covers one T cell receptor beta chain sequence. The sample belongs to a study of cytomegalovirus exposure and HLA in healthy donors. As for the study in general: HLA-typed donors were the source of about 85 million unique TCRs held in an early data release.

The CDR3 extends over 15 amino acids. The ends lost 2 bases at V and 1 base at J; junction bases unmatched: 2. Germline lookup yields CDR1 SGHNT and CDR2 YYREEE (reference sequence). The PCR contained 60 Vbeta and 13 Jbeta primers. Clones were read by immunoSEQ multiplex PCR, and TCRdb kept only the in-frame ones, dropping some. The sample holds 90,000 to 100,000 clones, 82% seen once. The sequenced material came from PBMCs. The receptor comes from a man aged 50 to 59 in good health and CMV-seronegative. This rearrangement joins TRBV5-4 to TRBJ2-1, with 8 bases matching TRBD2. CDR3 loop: CASSFSGASYNEQFF. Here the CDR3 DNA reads TGTGCCAGCAGCTTTAGCGGGGCATCCTACAATGAGCAGTTCTTC.